This T cell receptor (beta chain) was documented in a study of blood T cell repertoires in COVID-19. As originally analysed: Scientists estimated how many nucleated cells there were by amplifying reference gene primers. The data were produced by immunoSEQ multiplex PCR, yet TCRdb's version contains in-frame clones alone and is incomplete. The V and J calls and the clone size are those of that table, but D and trimming were determined from the DNA. The profile shows tens of thousands of clones, approximately 79% of them singletons. CDR3 length: 12 amino acids. Trimming stripped 4 bases from V and 6 bases from J, with 9 bases between. The V gene's germline CDR1 is MDHEN and CDR2 SYDVKM.

The genes are TRBV28 and TRBJ1-2; weak D call: TRBD1 (5 bases). Source material: peripheral blood. The origin of this receptor is a man aged 55-75 years with acute or convalescent COVID-19. The CDR3 protein is CASSSGWNGYTF. The CDR3 coding sequence is TGTGCCAGCAGTTCAGGGTGGAATGGCTACACCTTC.